The present T cell receptor beta chain was sequenced within a study of T cell repertoires in cytomegalovirus infection. Study-level information: Carrying CMV and the relevant HLA type showed in public TCR beta signatures. Study-level points and caveats: Public TCR beta family frequency separated CMV-and-HLA carriers, including in an independent cohort. Within the response measured ex vivo, HLA-C-restricted CMV-specific TCR beta clonotypes were dominant.

The germline gives CDR1 MNHEY, CDR2 SVGEGT. There are 15 residues in the CDR3. The V end lost 0 bases, the J end lost 3 bases, and 8 bases lay between the germline ends. This clonotype was found many times. Its antigen is unidentified. TCRdb reprocessed the reads with MiXCR, giving one entry per CDR3 protein. The table includes 200,000 to 300,000 distinct CDR3 sequences, roughly 6.5% detected once. The chain combines TRBV6-2 or TRBV6-3 with TRBJ2-2; D ambiguous. This sequence was found in a human donor in good health (CMV status not recorded). Some clones in this sample may be carry-over from other donors' samples. The material sequenced was PBMCs. The CDR3 here is CASSYSRADTGELFF. CDR3 nucleotides: TGTGCCAGCAGTTACTCAAGGGCGGACACCGGGGAGCTGTTTTTT.